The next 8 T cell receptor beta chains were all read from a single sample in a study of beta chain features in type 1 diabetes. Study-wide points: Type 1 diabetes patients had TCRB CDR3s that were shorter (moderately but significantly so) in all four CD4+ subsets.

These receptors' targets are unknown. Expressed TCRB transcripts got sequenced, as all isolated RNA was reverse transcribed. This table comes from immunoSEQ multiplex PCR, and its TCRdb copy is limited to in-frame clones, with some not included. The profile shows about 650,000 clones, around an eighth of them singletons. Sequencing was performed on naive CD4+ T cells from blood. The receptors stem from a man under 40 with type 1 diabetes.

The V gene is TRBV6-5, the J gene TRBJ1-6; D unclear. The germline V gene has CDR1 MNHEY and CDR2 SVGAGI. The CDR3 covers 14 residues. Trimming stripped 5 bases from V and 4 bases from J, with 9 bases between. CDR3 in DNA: TGTGCCAGCAGTGAACAGACATATAATTCACCCCTCCACTTT. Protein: CASSEQTYNSPLHF.

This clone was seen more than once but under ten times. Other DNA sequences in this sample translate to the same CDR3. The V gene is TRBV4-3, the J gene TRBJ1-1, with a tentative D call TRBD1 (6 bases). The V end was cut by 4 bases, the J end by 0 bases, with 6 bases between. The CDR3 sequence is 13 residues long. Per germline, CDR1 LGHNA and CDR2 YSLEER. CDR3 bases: TGCGCCAGCAGCCGGACAGTGAACACTGAAGCTTTCTTT. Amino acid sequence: CASSRTVNTEAFF.

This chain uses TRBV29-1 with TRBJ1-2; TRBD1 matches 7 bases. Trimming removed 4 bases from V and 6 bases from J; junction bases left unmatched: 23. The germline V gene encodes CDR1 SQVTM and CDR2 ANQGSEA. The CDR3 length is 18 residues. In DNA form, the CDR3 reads TGCAGCGTTGGAGGAGGGGCAGGACAGGCGAGATCCCTGAATGGCTACACCTTC. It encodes CSVGGGAGQARSLNGYTF.

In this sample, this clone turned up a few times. The CDR3 spells CASSFPTTSGGPSTDTQYF. The CDR3 coding sequence is TGTGCCAGCAGCTTCCCAACGACTAGCGGGGGACCTAGCACAGATACGCAGTATTTT. This chain uses TRBV11-2 with TRBJ2-3; 12 bases are a match to TRBD2. Germline assignment: CDR1 SGHAT and CDR2 FQNNGV. This CDR3 is 19 amino acids long. With 3 bases clipped from V and 0 bases from J, the junction kept 10 bases outside the gene matches.

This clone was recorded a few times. DNA for the CDR3: TGTGCCAGCAGCTTACAGGAGCGAAACACCATATATTTT. It translates to CASSLQERNTIYF. This chain uses TRBV5-6 with TRBJ1-3; D possibly corresponds to TRBD1 (5 bases). The CDR3 covers 13 residues. Trimming removed 2 bases at V and 5 bases at J, with 8 bases between. Germline CDR1 is SGHDT and CDR2 is YYEEEE.

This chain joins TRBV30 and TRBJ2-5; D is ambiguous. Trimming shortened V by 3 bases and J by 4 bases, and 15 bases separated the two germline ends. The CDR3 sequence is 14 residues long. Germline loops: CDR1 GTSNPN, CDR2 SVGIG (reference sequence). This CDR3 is CAWRQRAGRETQYF. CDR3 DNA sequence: TGTGCCTGGAGACAAAGGGCTGGCCGAGAGACCCAGTACTTC.

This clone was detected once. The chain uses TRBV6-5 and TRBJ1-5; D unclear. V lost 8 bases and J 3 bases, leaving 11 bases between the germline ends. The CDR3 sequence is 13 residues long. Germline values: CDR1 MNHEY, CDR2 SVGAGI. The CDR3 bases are TGTGCCAGCCGCCCGGTTAACAATCAGCCCCAGCATTTT. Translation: CASRPVNNQPQHF.

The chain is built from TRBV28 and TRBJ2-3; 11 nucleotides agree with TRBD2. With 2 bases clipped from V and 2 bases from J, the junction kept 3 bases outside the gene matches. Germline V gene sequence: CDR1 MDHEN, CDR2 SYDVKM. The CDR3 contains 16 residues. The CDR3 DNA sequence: TGTGCCAGCAGTTTAGTAGCGGGGGGGATCACAGATACGCAGTATTTT. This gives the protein CASSLVAGGITDTQYF.